What follows are 18 T cell receptor beta chains derived from one specimen sequenced in a study of blood T cell repertoires in COVID-19. Produced via immunoSEQ multiplex PCR; TCRdb's table is partial and in-frame only. The sample has 110,000 or so clones; 85% to 90% are singletons. The material sequenced was peripheral blood. The receptors originated from a woman in her 50s with acute or convalescent COVID-19.

This chain joins TRBV25-1 and TRBJ2-1; D uncertain. Germline V CDR1 and CDR2: MGHDK, SYGVNS. The CDR3 length is 12 residues. The V end lost 5 bases, the J end lost 4 bases, and 6 bases lay between the germline ends. The CDR3: CASSLVYNEQFF. The CDR3 coding sequence is TGTGCCAGCAGTCTTGTGTACAATGAGCAGTTCTTC.

This clone was seen a single time. The chain recombines TRBV7-9 with TRBJ2-3; 9 bases are a match to TRBD1. Germline V gives CDR1 SEHNR, CDR2 FQNEAQ (reference sequence). The CDR3 extends over 15 amino acids. V gave up 5 bases and J gave up 4 bases; unmatched junction bases: 7. The chain's CDR3 is CASSLDRGVADTQYF. CDR3 nucleotides: TGTGCCAGCAGCCTGGACAGGGGTGTGGCAGATACGCAGTATTTT.

This sequence joins TRBV2 and TRBJ1-2; 8 bases match TRBD1. CDR1 and CDR2 from the germline V gene are SNHLY and FYNNEI. The CDR3 is made up of 14 amino acids. V lost 6 bases, J lost 4 bases, and 7 bases stayed unmatched. CDR3 in DNA: TGTGCCAGCAGCGTTAACAGGGGGACCTATGGCTACACCTTC. Its protein product is CASSVNRGTYGYTF.

V gene TRBV15 combines with J gene TRBJ2-7; 9 positions match TRBD1. CDR1 is LNHNV, CDR2 YYDKDF, per germline (reference sequence). This CDR3 spans 14 amino acids. V was pared by 5 bases and J by 1 base, with 3 bases of the junction left unmatched. The CDR3 nucleotides read TGTGCCACCAGCGAAGACAGGGGGTCCTACGAGCAGTACTTC. Its translation is CATSEDRGSYEQYF.

This chain joins TRBV29-1 and TRBJ1-1, with 7 positions matching TRBD1. V gave up 7 bases and J gave up 1 base; unmatched junction bases: 6. CDR1 is SQVTM, CDR2 ANQGSEA, per germline. This CDR3 is built from 13 residues. The CDR3, as DNA: TGCAGCGCCAGACAGGGCTCGAACACTGAAGCTTTCTTT. Protein product: CSARQGSNTEAFF.

The J gene is TRBJ1-1, the V gene TRBV5-4; D is unclear. With 2 bases removed from V and 1 base from J, the gap between germline ends came to 9 bases. This CDR3 is 14 amino acids long. Germline V lookup: CDR1 SGHNT, CDR2 YYREEE (reference sequence). The CDR3 sequence: CASSFRGGNTEAFF. CDR3 sequence (DNA): TGTGCCAGCAGCTTTCGTGGAGGGAACACTGAAGCTTTCTTT.

V usage is TRBV10-1 and J usage is TRBJ2-1, with D unresolved. V was trimmed by 3 bases and J by 0 bases, leaving 6 bases between them. Germline lookup yields CDR1 WNHNN and CDR2 SYGVQD (reference sequence). CDR3 size: 14 residues. The CDR3 region is CASSDSRSYNEQFF. The CDR3, as DNA: TGCGCCAGCAGTGATTCCCGCTCCTACAATGAGCAGTTCTTC.

Notes on this clone: This specimen includes other DNA sequences encoding the same CDR3. The gene calls are TRBV7-3 and TRBJ1-1; tentative D call: TRBD1 (5 bases). V lost 3 bases, J lost 3 bases, and 8 bases lay in between. The length of the CDR3 is 13 residues. The germline CDR1 and CDR2 sequences are SGHTA and FQGTGA. For the CDR3, the DNA is TGTGCCAGCAGCTTGTCGGGGGACACTGAAGCTTTCTTT. Translated, it gives CASSLSGDTEAFF.

The V call is TRBV18, the J call TRBJ2-2; a possible D gene is TRBD2 (5 bases). Germline values: CDR1 KGHSH, CDR2 LQKENI. V was shortened by 5 bases and J by 5 bases, with 9 bases between the two germline ends. CDR3 length equals 13 residues. The CDR3 is CASSTERTGELFF. CDR3 in DNA: TGTGCCAGCTCAACCGAGCGGACCGGGGAGCTGTTTTTT.

The CDR3 is CASSPGTGAGNTIYF. Here the CDR3 DNA reads TGTGCCAGCAGCCCCGGGACAGGGGCCGGAAACACCATATATTTT. The chain is built from TRBV9 and TRBJ1-3, with 10 bases aligning to TRBD1. This CDR3 spans 15 amino acids. The V gene's germline CDR1 is SGDLS and CDR2 YYNGEE. The V gene end was trimmed by 4 bases and the J gene end by 4 bases; junction bases not matched to a gene: 5.

The chain uses TRBV7-9 and TRBJ1-2; 8 bases match TRBD1. CDR3 length equals 12 residues. The germline V gene encodes CDR1 SEHNR and CDR2 FQNEAQ (reference sequence). Trimming removed 6 bases from V and 6 bases from J; junction bases left unmatched: 3. CDR3 nucleotide sequence: TGTGCCAGCAGTTCGACAGGGGATGGCTACACCTTC. Amino acids: CASSSTGDGYTF. Together with reference TRBV7-9 and TRBJ1-2, the CDR3 gives the full variable domain: DTGVSQNPRHKITKRGQNVTFRCDPISEHNRLYWYRQTLGQGPEFLTYFQNEAQLEKSRLLSDRFSAERPKGSFSTLEIQRTEQGDSAMYLCASSSTGDGYTFGSGTRLTVV.

V and J are TRBV11-2 and TRBJ2-3; D is ambiguous. CDR1 is SGHAT, CDR2 FQNNGV, per germline. The ends were cut back, 6 bases at V and 3 bases at J, with 7 bases in the middle. The CDR3 totals 12 residues. CDR3 DNA sequence: TGTGCCAGCAGGCCAGTGACAGATACGCAGTATTTT. Protein: CASRPVTDTQYF.

This chain uses TRBV7-2 with TRBJ2-7; 8 positions match TRBD2. Germline assignment: CDR1 SGHTA and CDR2 FQGNSA. The CDR3 runs 14 residues. The junction had 8 bases not matched to a gene; V was cut back by 5 bases and J by 5 bases. The CDR3 nucleotides are TGTGCCAGCAGCCCGGGGACTAGTCGCGACGAGCAGTACTTC. Encoded protein: CASSPGTSRDEQYF.

This clone was observed a single time. CDR3 residues: CASSARVGKYNEQFF. CDR3 coding DNA: TGTGCCAGCAGTGCGAGGGTGGGTAAATACAATGAGCAGTTCTTC. The chain has TRBV2 and TRBJ2-1; a weak D match, TRBD2 (5 bases). The germline V gene has CDR1 SNHLY and CDR2 FYNNEI. V was clipped by 4 bases and J by 4 bases, with 14 bases between them. The CDR3 runs to 15 residues.

This clone came up once. The chain carries TRBV6-1 and TRBJ2-3; 9 bases line up with TRBD2. Germline V lookup: CDR1 MNHNS, CDR2 SASEGT. The CDR3 covers 16 residues. V lost 0 bases to trimming and J lost 0 bases; unmatched junction nucleotides: 1. CDR3 protein: CASSEATSGSTDTQYF. As DNA, the CDR3 is TGTGCCAGCAGTGAAGCGACTAGCGGCAGCACAGATACGCAGTATTTT.

The chain joins TRBV3-1 (or the pseudogene TRBV3-2) to TRBJ2-2; TRBD2 agrees at 12 bases. This CDR3 contains 17 residues. Germline lookup yields CDR1 LGHDT and CDR2 YNNKEL (reference sequence). V trimming: 2 bases; J trimming: 5 bases; junction bases outside the gene matches: 6. DNA for the CDR3: TGTGCCAGCAGCCAATCCCTAGCGGGGGGGCGAACCGGGGAGCTGTTTTTT. It codes for CASSQSLAGGRTGELFF.

The gene calls are TRBV7-9 and TRBJ1-2, with 11 bases that match TRBD1. V shed 5 bases and J 8 bases; nucleotides not matched to a gene: 10. CDR1 and CDR2 (germline): SEHNR, FQNEAQ (reference sequence). The CDR3 totals 15 residues. The CDR3 here is CASSPAGTGGEGYTF. The CDR3 region has the DNA TGTGCCAGCAGCCCCGCGGGGACAGGGGGTGAGGGCTACACCTTC.

V usage is TRBV7-9 and J usage is TRBJ2-7; TRBD1 matches 7 bases. The CDR3 covers 18 residues. V dropped 4 bases and J dropped 0; count of bases not matched to a gene: 15. Germline V gives CDR1 SEHNR, CDR2 FQNEAQ (reference sequence). The CDR3 protein is CASSSQPGQPQLSYEQYF. The DNA of the CDR3 is TGTGCCAGCAGCTCCCAACCGGGACAGCCCCAACTCTCCTACGAGCAGTACTTC.